This note documents a single T cell receptor beta chain sequence. The antigen is not known. The data were obtained in a study of blood T cells in healthy people across ages. Broader study findings: More naive CD4+ cells and higher diversity marked long-lived donors relative to aged donors.

Combining a sample-barcoded 5' primer with a J-beta primer mix, a second PCR ran for roughly 6 to 12 cycles. One entry per CDR3 protein results from TCRdb running MiXCR on the 5' RACE reads. The table shows hundreds of thousands of distinct CDR3 sequences, with approximately 25% occurring only once. This CDR3 region has 14 residues. In germline, CDR1 is MDHEN, CDR2 SYDVKM. These sequences were also reported in another study, on T cells of mothers and their children. That paper notes: Mothers yielded over 10 million CDR3 reads, children some 3 million each.

The chain combines TRBV28 with TRBJ2-1; D might be TRBD1 (5 bases). The J call may not be correct, given that the DNA end is closer to TRBJ2-7. Sequencing input: blood. The TCR sequence derives from a boy aged 5-17 years in good health. The DNA of the CDR3 is TGTGCCAGCAGTTTCCCAGGGATCTCCTACGAGCAGTACTTC. This codes for CASSFPGISYEQYF.